This T cell receptor (beta chain) was identified during a study of blood T cell repertoires in COVID-19. Study-level information: Acute and convalescent COVID-19 specimens originated in the United States, Italy and Spain. T cells, B-cell-depleted T cells, or PBMCs supplied cDNA or gDNA.

Per the original methods: Nucleated cell counts were estimated from reference gene primer amplification. Sequenced by immunoSEQ multiplex PCR; TCRdb stores in-frame clones only, minus some. Clone size and the V and J calls come from that table; the DNA yielded D and trimming. This sample has more than 95,000 clones, with about 88% found just once. The sequenced sample was peripheral blood. This sequence was found in a human donor in a cohort sampled during active COVID-19.

Here the CDR3 reads CASSEGLAGVATGELFF. The CDR3 nucleotides read TGTGCCAGCAGCGAGGGACTAGCGGGAGTAGCCACCGGGGAGCTGTTTTTT. The rearrangement links TRBV9 to TRBJ2-2, with 14 bases fitting TRBD2. The CDR3 is made up of 17 amino acids. Trimming removed 3 bases from V and 4 bases from J; junction bases left unmatched: 5. In germline, CDR1 is SGDLS, CDR2 YYNGEE.